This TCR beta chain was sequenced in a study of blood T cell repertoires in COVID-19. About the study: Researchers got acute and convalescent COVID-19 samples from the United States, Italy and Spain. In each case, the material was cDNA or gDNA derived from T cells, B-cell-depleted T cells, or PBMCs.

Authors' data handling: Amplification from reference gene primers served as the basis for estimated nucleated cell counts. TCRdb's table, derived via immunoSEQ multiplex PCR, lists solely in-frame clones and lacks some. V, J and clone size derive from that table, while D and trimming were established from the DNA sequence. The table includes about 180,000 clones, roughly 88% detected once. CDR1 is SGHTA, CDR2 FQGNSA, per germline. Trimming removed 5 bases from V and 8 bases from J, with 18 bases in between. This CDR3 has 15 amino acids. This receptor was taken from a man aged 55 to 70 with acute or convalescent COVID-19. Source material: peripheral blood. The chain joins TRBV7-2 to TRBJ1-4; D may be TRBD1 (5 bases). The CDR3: CASSPTGREGEKLFF. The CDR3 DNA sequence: TGTGCCAGCAGCCCGACTGGCAGGGAAGGCGAAAAACTGTTTTTT.